One and the same sample provided the 24 T cell receptor beta chains below, sequenced in a study of blood T cell repertoires in COVID-19. The data were produced by immunoSEQ multiplex PCR, yet TCRdb's version contains in-frame clones alone and is incomplete. Of about 250,000 clones in the sample, roughly 88% are singletons; the top ten hold 0.85% to 0.9%. Sequencing used peripheral blood. These receptors were taken from a human donor with COVID-19, enrolled during active disease. The donor label of this sample is uncertain.

The chain couples TRBV5-4 to TRBJ2-7; D is possibly TRBD2 (6 bases). The V end lost 4 bases, the J end lost 7 bases, and 15 bases lay between the germline ends. This CDR3 is built from 13 residues. Per germline, CDR1 SGHNT and CDR2 YYREEE (reference sequence). The CDR3 nucleotides are TGTGCCAGCAGCCTCAGGGACTCAGGGGAGCAGTACTTC. It encodes CASSLRDSGEQYF.

This chain links TRBV7-2 with TRBJ1-1, with D unresolved. This CDR3 region has 14 residues. V gave up 0 bases and J gave up 4 bases, with 9 bases separating them. Germline V gene lookup returns CDR1 SGHTA and CDR2 FQGNSA. The CDR3 protein is CASSLARSPTEAFF. CDR3 nucleotide sequence: TGTGCCAGCAGCTTAGCCCGGTCGCCCACTGAAGCTTTCTTT.

The V call is TRBV28, the J call TRBJ2-5; 11 nucleotides line up with TRBD2. The V gene's germline CDR1 is MDHEN and CDR2 SYDVKM. The CDR3 runs to 15 residues. The V and J ends lost 4 bases and 4 bases, in that order; junction bases with no gene match: 5. CDR3 in DNA: TGTGCCAGCAGTTCCCCTGGACTAGCGGGAGAGACCCAGTACTTC. It codes for CASSSPGLAGETQYF. The full variable domain, rest sourced from reference TRBV28 and TRBJ2-5, is DVKVTQSSRYLVKRTGEKVFLECVQDMDHENMFWYRQDPGLGLRLIYFSYDVKMKEKGDIPEGYSVSREKKERFSLILESASTNQTSMYLCASSSPGLAGETQYFGPGTRLLVL.

The gene calls are TRBV2 and TRBJ1-1; 10 bases match TRBD1. V dropped 6 bases and J dropped 5; count of bases not matched to a gene: 9. In germline, CDR1 is SNHLY, CDR2 FYNNEI. This CDR3 spans 15 amino acids. CDR3 in DNA: TGTGCCAGCAGGGGATGGGACAGGGGTAGAACTGAAGCTTTCTTT. It specifies CASRGWDRGRTEAFF.

This clone was observed once. The V call is TRBV19, the J call TRBJ2-3; D is undetermined. The V and J ends lost 2 bases and 3 bases respectively, with 12 bases between them. Germline V gives CDR1 LNHDA, CDR2 SQIVND (reference sequence). The CDR3 spans 15 residues. The CDR3 loop reads CASSISRVRTDTQYF. The CDR3 DNA reads TGTGCCAGTAGTATATCACGGGTCCGAACAGATACGCAGTATTTT.

The rearrangement links TRBV6-2 or TRBV6-3 to TRBJ1-2; no clear D gene. The CDR3 is made up of 13 amino acids. V lost 6 bases to trimming and J lost 6 bases, with 14 bases between them. Germline-derived CDR1 and CDR2 are MNHEY and SVGEGT. In DNA form, the CDR3 reads TGTGCCAGCAGCCCAAATGGTGAGAATGGCTACACCTTC. It codes for CASSPNGENGYTF.

The rearrangement links TRBV6-1 to TRBJ2-3; a weak D match, TRBD1 (5 bases). The germline V gene encodes CDR1 MNHNS and CDR2 SASEGT. Trimming shortened V by 2 bases and J by 1 base, and 13 bases separated the two germline ends. There are 16 residues in the CDR3. In DNA, the CDR3 is TGTGCCAGCAGTGAATTAGGGGCAGCCGGCACAGATACGCAGTATTTT. This translates into CASSELGAAGTDTQYF.

This chain uses TRBV3-1 (or the pseudogene TRBV3-2) with TRBJ1-1; D gene ambiguous. Germline CDR1 is LGHDT and CDR2 is YNNKEL (reference sequence). Trimming shortened V by 4 bases and J by 5 bases, and 11 bases separated the two germline ends. The CDR3 runs 13 residues. CDR3 region: CASSLLSGTEAFF. In DNA form, the CDR3 reads TGTGCCAGCAGCCTCCTCTCGGGGACTGAAGCTTTCTTT.

Only one count was recorded for this clone. The V call is TRBV7-3, the J call TRBJ2-1; 7 bases are shared with TRBD1. Germline V CDR1 and CDR2: SGHTA, FQGTGA. This CDR3 region has 15 residues. Unmatched junction bases numbered 10, after V lost 2 bases and J lost 9 bases. In DNA form, the CDR3 reads TGTGCCAGCAGCTTAGAAGCCGCAGGGGGTGGTGAGCAGTTCTTC. Translation: CASSLEAAGGGEQFF.

The chain employs TRBV18 and TRBJ1-4; TRBD1 is a possible D gene (5 bases). The CDR3 has 15 residues. CDR1 is KGHSH and CDR2 is LQKENI in the germline V gene. The V end was cut by 6 bases, the J end by 0 bases, with 11 bases between. CDR3 bases: TGTGCCAGCTCCACGGGACTTGCAACTAATGAAAAACTGTTTTTT. Protein: CASSTGLATNEKLFF.

The rearrangement joins TRBV27 to TRBJ1-5, with TRBD1 identical over 7 bases. Germline values: CDR1 MNHEY, CDR2 SMNVEV (reference sequence). The CDR3 sequence is 14 residues long. V gave up 3 bases and J gave up 5 bases; unmatched junction bases: 4. CDR3 DNA: TGTGCCAGCAGTTTGACAGGGCCCGATCAGCCCCAGCATTTT. This translates into CASSLTGPDQPQHF.

The chain recombines TRBV10-3 with TRBJ2-3; D perhaps matches TRBD2 (5 bases). V lost 6 bases, J lost 4 bases, and 17 bases lay in between. The CDR3 length is 15 residues. From germline, CDR1 is ENHRY and CDR2 SYGVKD. The CDR3 region has the DNA TGTGCCATCAGCCCTGACTTTTCGGGATCAGATACGCAGTATTTT. Encoded protein: CAISPDFSGSDTQYF.

This clone was counted between two and nine times. The J gene is TRBJ1-2, the V gene TRBV6-5; the match to TRBD1 covers 7 bases. The CDR3 extends over 13 amino acids. CDR1 and CDR2 from the germline V gene are MNHEY and SVGAGI. After removal of 6 bases from V and 6 bases from J, the junction contained 7 bases not matched to a gene. CDR3 bases: TGTGCCAGCAGCATCCGACAGGGTAATGGCTACACCTTC. Encoded protein: CASSIRQGNGYTF.

CDR3 bases: TGTGCCAGCAGTCCGCTAGGACAAGCTGAAGCTTTCTTT. It translates to CASSPLGQAEAFF. The rearrangement links TRBV27 to TRBJ1-1, with D possibly TRBD1 on 5 matching bases. V gave up 5 bases and J gave up 6 bases, with 13 bases separating them. This CDR3 is 13 amino acids long. The germline V gene has CDR1 MNHEY and CDR2 SMNVEV (reference sequence).

This chain connects TRBV3-1 (or the pseudogene TRBV3-2) to TRBJ1-5, with D possibly being TRBD1 (5 bases). With 0 bases removed from V and 5 bases from J, the gap between germline ends came to 11 bases. There are 15 residues in the CDR3. Germline V gene sequence: CDR1 LGHDT, CDR2 YNNKEL (reference sequence). CDR3 sequence: CASSQDKGDYQPQHF. As DNA, the CDR3 is TGTGCCAGCAGCCAAGATAAAGGGGATTATCAGCCCCAGCATTTT.

The chain recombines TRBV15 with TRBJ1-2, with 8 positions matching TRBD1. Germline assignment: CDR1 LNHNV and CDR2 YYDKDF (reference sequence). This CDR3 is 16 amino acids long. Losses at the gene ends were 1 base for V and 6 bases for J; bases not matched to a gene: 10. The CDR3 nucleotides read TGTGCCACCAGCAGAGGGGGAGCCGACAGGGGCCATGGCTACACCTTC. This encodes CATSRGGADRGHGYTF.

The chain joins TRBV28 to TRBJ2-3, with 11 bases aligning to TRBD2. The germline CDR1 and CDR2 sequences are MDHEN and SYDVKM. The CDR3 spans 20 residues. The V gene end was trimmed by 5 bases and the J gene end by 0 bases; junction bases not matched to a gene: 16. In nucleotides, the CDR3 is TGTGCCAGCAGTCCAACACCCCCTAGCGGGAGGATCTCTAGCACAGATACGCAGTATTTT. As protein: CASSPTPPSGRISSTDTQYF.

The chain recombines TRBV30 with TRBJ1-2; D unresolved. The CDR3 extends over 13 amino acids. Germline V gene sequence: CDR1 GTSNPN, CDR2 SVGIG (reference sequence). Trimming pared 3 bases from V and 6 bases from J, leaving 14 bases between. CDR3 sequence: CAWRLGGGNGYTF. CDR3 sequence (DNA): TGTGCCTGGAGACTCGGAGGAGGGAATGGCTACACCTTC.

There are a few counts of this clone. The J gene is TRBJ2-1, the V gene TRBV28; 7 bases align to TRBD2. The CDR3 spans 17 residues. The junction had 11 bases not matched to a gene; V was cut back by 6 bases and J by 0 bases. In germline, CDR1 is MDHEN, CDR2 SYDVKM. The CDR3 sequence is CASRPGKGGSSYNEQFF. CDR3 in DNA: TGTGCCAGCAGGCCGGGGAAGGGAGGGAGCTCCTACAATGAGCAGTTCTTC.

J is TRBJ2-3 and V is TRBV27, with a weak D call TRBD2 (6 bases). CDR3 size: 13 residues. In germline, CDR1 is MNHEY, CDR2 SMNVEV (reference sequence). The germline V and J ends were trimmed by 10 bases and 1 base, with 12 bases remaining between them. The CDR3 protein is CAIAGTGTDTQYF. The DNA of the CDR3 is TGTGCCATCGCCGGGACTGGCACAGATACGCAGTATTTT.

The V and J genes are TRBV24-1 and TRBJ2-3; TRBD2 agrees at 11 bases. The V gene's germline CDR1 is KGHDR and CDR2 SFDVKD. V shed 6 bases, J shed 5 bases, and the junction held 0 bases outside the gene matches. CDR3 length: 13 amino acids. As DNA, the CDR3 is TGTGCCACCAGTCTAGCGGGAGGAGATACGCAGTATTTT. Protein product: CATSLAGGDTQYF.

The chain joins TRBV19 to TRBJ1-4, with a possible D match to TRBD1 (6 bases). Trimming stripped 3 bases from V and 4 bases from J, with 12 bases between. The CDR3 contains 15 residues. The germline V gene encodes CDR1 LNHDA and CDR2 SQIVND (reference sequence). The CDR3 nucleotides are TGTGCCAGTAGTATCCAGGGGAATGGTAATGAAAAACTGTTTTTT. Translating it yields CASSIQGNGNEKLFF.

V is TRBV12-3 or TRBV12-4 and J is TRBJ1-5; D may be TRBD1 (6 bases). Trimming left V 3 bases short and J 7 bases short, with 10 bases between. This CDR3 is built from 13 residues. The CDR3 here is CASSFPGDQPQHF. CDR3 DNA sequence: TGTGCCAGCAGTTTCCCAGGGGACCAGCCCCAGCATTTT.

This clone was detected only a few times. J is TRBJ1-6 and V is TRBV28; 7 bases agree with TRBD1. Losses at the gene ends were 3 bases for V and 7 bases for J; bases not matched to a gene: 6. Germline V gives CDR1 MDHEN, CDR2 SYDVKM. The CDR3 extends over 15 amino acids. CDR3 nucleotides: TGTGCCAGCAGTTTTGGGGACAGAATCAATTCACCCCTCCACTTT. Its translation: CASSFGDRINSPLHF.